This TCR beta chain was recovered during a study of T-cell reconstitution after alpha-beta-depleted transplantation in children. CDR1 is DFQATT and CDR2 is SNEGSKA in the germline V gene (reference sequence). This CDR3 comprises 17 residues. J gave up 5 bases and V 7 bases, and 21 bases lay outside the gene matches. Preparation of the TCRbeta library was carried out with unique molecular identifiers. TCRdb passed the PCR reads through MiXCR, listing each CDR3 protein once. The data show about 400,000 distinct CDR3 sequences, with just over 20% seen just once and about 3.8% held by the top ten. This chain connects TRBV20-1 to TRBJ1-2; 8 nucleotides align to TRBD1. This clonotype originated in a human donor who donated a stem cell graft to a child with acute myeloid leukemia. Sample: PBMCs from the stem cell graft donor, taken from the stem cell graft. CDR3 DNA sequence: TGCAGTGTTAGTCGAGGGGGGACAGGAAGGAGCTTGTATGGCTACACCTTC. The encoded protein is CSVSRGGTGRSLYGYTF.